The rows below give T cell receptor beta chains drawn from one sample of a study of shared clonotypes between healthy human individuals. The repertoire was sequenced with immunoSEQ multiplex PCR; TCRdb's copy has only in-frame clones and lacks some. This table has about 680,000 clones, about 74% appearing once. The sample taken for sequencing was memory CD4+ T cells sorted from blood. The receptors derive from a woman aged 25-40 years in good health. The CDR3 runs from the conserved cysteine through the conserved F or W. Each record gives: D gene, J gene, V gene, clone size, CDR3 protein, CDR3 DNA. D genes are given only for firm matches. Clone size appears in some rows only: once, few, many, or a class for an expanded clone.

NA TRBJ2-7 TRBV11-2 NA CASSLGTEMAYEQYF TGTGCCAGCAGCTTAGGGACTGAAATGGCCTACGAGCAGTACTTC
NA TRBJ1-4 TRBV10-1 NA CASSGGRGTNEKLFF TGCGCCAGCAGTGGGGGGAGGGGTACTAATGAAAAACTGTTTTTT
TRBD2 TRBJ2-5 TRBV7-7 NA CASSRTSGREETQYF TGTGCCAGCAGCCGGACTAGCGGGAGGGAAGAGACCCAGTACTTC
NA TRBJ2-4 TRBV19 NA CASSVGLAKNIQYF TGTGCCAGTAGTGTTGGACTAGCCAAAAACATTCAGTACTTC
TRBD1 TRBJ2-7 TRBV7-2 NA CASSFGTAFYEQYF TGTGCCAGCAGCTTCGGGACAGCCTTTTACGAGCAGTACTTC
TRBD2 TRBJ2-5 TRBV2 NA CASSEGSGAKQETQYF TGTGCCAGCAGTGAGGGTAGCGGGGCGAAGCAAGAGACCCAGTACTTC
NA TRBJ2-7 TRBV29-1 NA CSVSKTEDYEQYF TGCAGCGTTTCCAAGACAGAAGACTACGAGCAGTACTTC
NA TRBJ2-1 TRBV19 NA CASSTGTSSSYNEQFF TGTGCCAGTAGTACAGGTACTTCATCCTCCTACAATGAGCAGTTCTTC
NA TRBJ2-3 TRBV19 NA CASARTEGDRDTQYF TGTGCCAGTGCGCGGACGGAGGGAGATCGGGATACGCAGTATTTT
NA TRBJ1-4 TRBV5-6 NA CASSLYQGSNEKLFF TGTGCCAGCAGCTTGTATCAGGGTTCAAATGAAAAACTGTTTTTT
NA TRBJ2-1 TRBV5-1 NA CASSLDYVSYNEQFF TGCGCCAGCAGCTTGGACTACGTCTCCTACAATGAGCAGTTCTTC
TRBD2 TRBJ2-1 TRBV15 once CATSSSSLLAGVMDEQFF TGTGCCACCAGCAGCAGTTCACTACTAGCGGGAGTGATGGATGAGCAGTTCTTC
TRBD1 TRBJ2-3 TRBV27 NA CASSLWTGAKDTQYF TGTGCCAGCAGTTTGTGGACAGGAGCTAAAGATACGCAGTATTTT
TRBD1 TRBJ1-2 TRBV5-4 NA CASSPGQGAIYGYTF TGTGCCAGCAGCCCAGGACAGGGGGCAATTTATGGCTACACCTTC
TRBD2 TRBJ2-1 TRBV27 NA CASSLVASGSSYNEQFF TGTGCCAGCAGTTTAGTCGCTAGCGGGAGCTCCTACAATGAGCAGTTCTTC
TRBD1 TRBJ2-2 TRBV7-8 once CASSLRPQGARDTGELFF TGTGCCAGCAGCTTGCGACCCCAGGGGGCGCGGGACACCGGGGAGCTGTTTTTT
NA TRBJ2-2 TRBV28 NA CASSSARKGRRQGPGELFF TGTGCCAGCAGTTCCGCTCGGAAGGGGCGGCGGCAGGGGCCCGGGGAGCTGTTTTTT
NA TRBJ2-2 TRBV5-6 once CASTFEINTGELFF TGTGCCAGCACCTTCGAGATAAACACCGGGGAGCTGTTTTTT
NA TRBJ2-1 TRBV5-1 NA CASSLNTRADEQFF TGCGCCAGCAGCTTGAATACCCGGGCGGATGAGCAGTTCTTC
NA TRBJ2-7 TRBV6-5 NA CASSPSWTETYEQYF TGTGCCAGCAGTCCCTCGTGGACAGAAACGTACGAGCAGTACTTC
NA TRBJ2-1 TRBV5-1 NA CASSLVVGENEQFF TGCGCCAGCAGCTTGGTAGTCGGGGAAAATGAGCAGTTCTTC
TRBD2 TRBJ2-2 TRBV7-2 NA CASSLRTSGINTGELFF TGTGCCAGCAGCTTACGGACTAGCGGGATTAACACCGGGGAGCTGTTTTTT
NA TRBJ2-7 TRBV27 NA CATRRGVGHEQYF TGTGCCACCCGGAGAGGGGTCGGCCACGAGCAGTACTTC
TRBD1 TRBJ1-1 TRBV28 once CASSSGQGVTEAFF TGTGCCAGCAGTTCGGGACAGGGGGTGACTGAAGCTTTCTTT
NA TRBJ1-1 TRBV7-9 NA CASSLTSKDTEAFF TGTGCCAGCAGCTTGACCTCCAAGGACACTGAAGCTTTCTTT
TRBD2 TRBJ2-1 TRBV5-6 NA CASSLGSTSGYNEQFF TGTGCCAGCAGCTTGGGATCGACTAGCGGCTACAATGAGCAGTTCTTC
NA TRBJ1-2 TRBV7-9 few CASSLTRGGYTF TGTGCCAGCAGCTTAACGAGGGGGGGCTACACCTTC
NA TRBJ2-7 TRBV5-1 NA CASSLGYITERAYEQYF TGCGCCAGCAGCTTGGGTTATATAACCGAGCGGGCCTACGAGCAGTACTTC
NA TRBJ2-1 TRBV30 few CAWTSGSSYNEQFF TGTGCCTGGACCTCTGGAAGCTCCTACAATGAGCAGTTCTTC
TRBD2 TRBJ2-3 TRBV11-2 NA CASSRNLAGGTTDTQYF TGTGCCAGCAGCCGAAATTTAGCGGGAGGGACCACAGATACGCAGTATTTT
TRBD1 TRBJ1-1 TRBV5-1 NA CASSGGQLVTEAFF TGCGCCAGCAGCGGGGGACAGCTAGTGACTGAAGCTTTCTTT
TRBD1 TRBJ1-4 TRBV5-1 NA CASSQFQGGSEKLFF TGCGCCAGCAGCCAATTTCAGGGGGGTTCGGAAAAACTGTTTTTT
TRBD1 TRBJ1-2 TRBV6-1 NA CASITAQGSNGYTF TGTGCCAGCATTACAGCACAGGGGTCCAATGGCTACACCTTC
NA TRBJ1-2 TRBV7-8 NA CASSEGHLNYGYTF TGTGCCAGCAGCGAGGGGCACCTAAACTATGGCTACACCTTC
NA TRBJ1-5 TRBV7-9 NA CASSVSDSNQPQHF TGTGCCAGCAGCGTTAGCGATAGCAATCAGCCCCAGCATTTT